This TCR beta chain emerged from a study of blood T cell repertoires in COVID-19 (dated by TCRdb to the early 2020s). At the level of the whole study: Collaborator samples came from the United States, Italy and Spain and covered acute and convalescent phases of COVID-19. The prospective study material was composed of cDNA or gDNA derived from T cells, B-cell-depleted T cells, or PBMCs. Where available, HLA class I and class II types were taken from metadata supplied by the sample provider and were not determined by assay-based typing. The dataset comprised deeply sampled blood TCRbeta repertoires from subjects exposed to, actively infected with, or recovered from COVID-19. A freely available public database, intended as a resource for researchers studying the immune response to SARS-CoV-2, is where the repertoires were released. The samples were drawn from the first 160 participants of the ongoing ImmuneRACE study and from over a thousand subjects provided by 6 global collaborators. Sample metadata almost always included a de-identified subject ID, COVID-19 status, age in years and sex. Overall results and qualifications from the work: How much clinical and demographic metadata was included differed by source and by participant, and the metadata was provided uncurated.

The trim is 1 base for V and 1 base for J, with a gap of 13 bases between the germline ends. Including the terminal cysteine and phenylalanine, the CDR3 comprises 17 residues. Only the CDR3 DNA is retained, 51 bases long and in frame from the first base. The germline V gene yields SGHVS for CDR1 and FQNEAQ for CDR2. TCRbeta CDR3 regions were amplified from genomic DNA by means of the immunoSEQ Assay, a bias-controlled multiplex PCR. Concerning the study's data processing: The number of nucleated cells in each sample was estimated by amplification of reference gene primers within the assay. Sequence reads were collapsed and filtered to measure the absolute abundance of every unique TCRbeta CDR3 rearrangement. For each sample, productive Simpson clonality was calculated as the square root of Simpson's diversity index across productive rearrangements. The clones in this table, taken by TCRdb from immuneACCESS, are in-frame only. Not every clone is retained; where verified, under half of the shortfall comes from an unresolved V gene, and the cause of the rest is unknown. D and trimming were read from the DNA, whereas the V and J calls and clone size are those reported in that table. In this sample the table shows about 210,000 clones, about 88% of which occur a single time. The ten largest clones add up to about 4.8% of the sample.

With regard to this clone: The clone's antigen remains unknown. Nothing much larger sits one base from this clone, and base qualities are not available.

Collaborating institutions collected whole blood in K2EDTA tubes following their own protocols. For TCRbeta analysis, collaborators shipped samples as frozen whole blood, isolated PBMCs, or DNA extracted from either of those sample types. Material for sequencing was peripheral blood. The receptor's source is a woman aged 40 to 50 with acute or convalescent COVID-19. The chain was built from TRBV7-8 and TRBJ1-4; no D gene call is confident. Read as DNA, the sequence is TGTGCCAGCAGCTTAGACTTGAGGGAGGGAACTAATGAAAAACTGTTTTTT. Its protein reads: CASSLDLREGTNEKLFF.